Listed here are 15 T cell receptor beta chains from one sample, sequenced in a study of early T cells in non-severe SARS-CoV-2 infection. TCRdb reanalysed the 5' RACE reads using MiXCR and keeps one entry per CDR3 protein. The sample yields about 66,000 distinct CDR3 sequences, around 13% seen once. Input material: whole blood. The origin of the receptors is an adult who was a healthcare worker with PCR-confirmed SARS-CoV-2 infection or an uninfected control (not recorded which).

This chain joins TRBV24-1 and TRBJ2-7; D is uncertain. Germline assignment: CDR1 KGHDR and CDR2 SFDVKD. Trimming removed 4 bases at V and 6 bases at J, with 12 bases between. CDR3 length: 13 amino acids. In nucleotides, the CDR3 is TGTGCCACCAGTGACACGACCCCGGCCGAGCAGTACTTC. Its translation: CATSDTTPAEQYF.

V is TRBV5-1 and J is TRBJ2-2; TRBD2 agrees at 13 bases. V shed 1 base and J 5 bases; nucleotides not matched to a gene: 2. From germline, CDR1 is SGHRS and CDR2 YFSETQ. The CDR3 runs to 16 residues. The DNA of the CDR3 is TGCGCCAGCAGCTTGAGACTAGCGGGAGGAACCGGGGAGCTGTTTTTT. Translation gives CASSLRLAGGTGELFF.

This clonotype was observed a few times. J is TRBJ2-1 and V is TRBV6-5; the match to TRBD2 covers 9 bases. The V and J ends lost 5 bases and 4 bases, in that order; junction bases with no gene match: 3. Germline V gene sequence: CDR1 MNHEY, CDR2 SVGAGI. This CDR3 region has 14 residues. The CDR3 region is CASSGLAPYNEQFF. CDR3 sequence (DNA): TGTGCCAGCAGTGGACTAGCGCCTTACAATGAGCAGTTCTTC.

This clonotype occurred a few times. The chain joins TRBV24-1 to TRBJ2-3; D might be TRBD1 (6 bases). Trimming took 4 bases from V and 0 from J, leaving 10 bases between them. Germline-derived CDR1 and CDR2 are KGHDR and SFDVKD. There are 15 residues in the CDR3. The CDR3 coding sequence is TGTGCCACCAGTGAGCGGACAGTGAGCACAGATACGCAGTATTTT. Translated, it gives CATSERTVSTDTQYF.

This clonotype appeared many times. The chain carries TRBV7-6 and TRBJ2-2; 7 bases are a match to TRBD1. This CDR3 region has 14 residues. CDR1 and CDR2 from the germline V gene are SGHVS and FNYEAQ. J lost 10 bases, V lost 2 bases, and 7 bases had no gene match. CDR3 residues: CASSLSPGTEELFF. For the CDR3, the DNA is TGTGCCAGCAGCTTAAGCCCAGGGACAGAGGAGCTGTTTTTT. Looking up the rest from reference TRBV7-6 and TRBJ2-2 gives the full variable domain: GAGVSQSPRYKVTKRGQDVALRCDPISGHVSLYWYRQALGQGPEFLTYFNYEAQQDKSGLPNDRFSAERPEGSISTLTIQRTEQRDSAMYRCASSLSPGTEELFFGEGSRLTVL.

This clonotype was picked up a small number of times. This sequence joins TRBV29-1 and TRBJ2-5; 7 positions agree with TRBD2. CDR1 and CDR2 (germline): SQVTM, ANQGSEA. The CDR3 length is 13 residues. V dropped 7 bases and J dropped 4; count of bases not matched to a gene: 9. Written as DNA, the CDR3 is TGCAGCGCCCCGGGTAGCGGGTTAGAGACCCAGTACTTC. Translated: CSAPGSGLETQYF.

The sample holds a few counts of this clonotype. V and J are TRBV2 and TRBJ2-1, with D uncertain. V lost 2 bases to trimming and J lost 2 bases, with 7 bases between them. The CDR3 covers 14 residues. CDR1 and CDR2 (germline): SNHLY, FYNNEI. CDR3 in DNA: TGTGCCAGCAGTGAATGGCGGACCTACAATGAGCAGTTCTTC. Its protein is CASSEWRTYNEQFF.

The chain couples TRBV5-1 to TRBJ2-7; 7 bases line up with TRBD2. CDR3 length: 14 amino acids. The germline V gene has CDR1 SGHRS and CDR2 YFSETQ. Losses at the gene ends were 4 bases for V and 2 bases for J; bases not matched to a gene: 6. In nucleotides, the CDR3 is TGCGCCAGCAGCGCGGGACTACAAACCTACGAGCAGTACTTC. Residues: CASSAGLQTYEQYF.

A few counts support this clonotype. This chain uses TRBV15 with TRBJ2-1; D not resolved. V lost 0 bases and J lost 9, with 9 bases in between. CDR3 length: 13 residues. Germline-derived CDR1 and CDR2 are LNHNV and YYDKDF (reference sequence). The CDR3 DNA reads TGTGCCACCAGCAGAGAAGCCCTAGGTGAGCAGTTCTTC. Its translation is CATSREALGEQFF.

The chain joins TRBV7-3 to TRBJ2-2, with 7 bases aligning to TRBD2. Trimming cost V 5 bases and J 6 bases; bases outside gene matches: 6. The CDR3 contains 14 residues. Germline values: CDR1 SGHTA, CDR2 FQGTGA. DNA for the CDR3: TGTGCCAGCAGCCCCCTCACTAGCGCCGGGGAGCTGTTTTTT. Its translation is CASSPLTSAGELFF.

Only one count was recorded for this clonotype. The chain couples TRBV29-1 to TRBJ2-1, with 10 bases matching TRBD2. The germline CDR1 and CDR2 sequences are SQVTM and ANQGSEA. CDR3 size: 16 residues. With V trimmed by 0 bases and J by 7 bases, 9 bases remained unmatched. The CDR3 DNA reads as TGCAGCGTTGAAGATCAGAGTAGCGGGAGGCTTAATGAGCAGTTCTTC. It specifies CSVEDQSSGRLNEQFF.

This clonotype has more than one count but fewer than ten. The genes are TRBV5-6 and TRBJ2-6; possibly TRBD1 for D (5 bases). Germline V gene sequence: CDR1 SGHDT, CDR2 YYEEEE. The germline V and J ends were trimmed by 2 bases and 2 bases, with 8 bases remaining between them. CDR3 size: 15 residues. The DNA for the CDR3 is TGTGCCAGCAGCTTCTCAGGGCCTGGGGCCAACGTCCTGACTTTC. Translated, it gives CASSFSGPGANVLTF. The complete variable domain, with remaining parts taken from reference TRBV5-6 and TRBJ2-6, reads DAGVTQSPTHLIKTRGQQVTLRCSPKSGHDTVSWYQQALGQGPQFIFQYYEEEERQRGNFPDRFSGHQFPNYSSELNVNALLLGDSALYLCASSFSGPGANVLTFGAGSRLTVL.

This clonotype was detected a few times. The V gene is TRBV18, the J gene TRBJ2-1, with 12 bases matching TRBD2. Losses at the gene ends were 2 bases for V and 10 bases for J; bases not matched to a gene: 6. The CDR3 contains 15 residues. Per the germline V gene, CDR1 is KGHSH and CDR2 is LQKENI. CDR3 protein: CASSPVTSGSREQFF. Here the CDR3 DNA reads TGTGCCAGCTCACCAGTGACTAGCGGGAGTAGGGAGCAGTTCTTC.

This clonotype has more than one count but fewer than ten. The chain links TRBV5-1 to TRBJ1-4, with D perhaps matching TRBD1 (6 bases). This CDR3 contains 14 residues. Germline V gives CDR1 SGHRS, CDR2 YFSETQ. Trimming pared 0 bases from V and 7 bases from J, leaving 10 bases between. CDR3 DNA: TGCGCCAGCAGCTTGGAACAGGGAACTGAAAAACTGTTTTTT. Protein sequence: CASSLEQGTEKLFF.

The CDR3 sequence is CASSLSRGWGNEQFF. DNA for the CDR3: TGTGCCAGCAGTTTATCGCGAGGGTGGGGCAATGAGCAGTTCTTC. The rearrangement uses TRBV27 and TRBJ2-1, with a tentative D call TRBD2 (5 bases). V dropped 0 bases and J dropped 6 bases, with 12 bases sitting between them. The length of the CDR3 is 15 residues. Germline assignment: CDR1 MNHEY and CDR2 SMNVEV (reference sequence).